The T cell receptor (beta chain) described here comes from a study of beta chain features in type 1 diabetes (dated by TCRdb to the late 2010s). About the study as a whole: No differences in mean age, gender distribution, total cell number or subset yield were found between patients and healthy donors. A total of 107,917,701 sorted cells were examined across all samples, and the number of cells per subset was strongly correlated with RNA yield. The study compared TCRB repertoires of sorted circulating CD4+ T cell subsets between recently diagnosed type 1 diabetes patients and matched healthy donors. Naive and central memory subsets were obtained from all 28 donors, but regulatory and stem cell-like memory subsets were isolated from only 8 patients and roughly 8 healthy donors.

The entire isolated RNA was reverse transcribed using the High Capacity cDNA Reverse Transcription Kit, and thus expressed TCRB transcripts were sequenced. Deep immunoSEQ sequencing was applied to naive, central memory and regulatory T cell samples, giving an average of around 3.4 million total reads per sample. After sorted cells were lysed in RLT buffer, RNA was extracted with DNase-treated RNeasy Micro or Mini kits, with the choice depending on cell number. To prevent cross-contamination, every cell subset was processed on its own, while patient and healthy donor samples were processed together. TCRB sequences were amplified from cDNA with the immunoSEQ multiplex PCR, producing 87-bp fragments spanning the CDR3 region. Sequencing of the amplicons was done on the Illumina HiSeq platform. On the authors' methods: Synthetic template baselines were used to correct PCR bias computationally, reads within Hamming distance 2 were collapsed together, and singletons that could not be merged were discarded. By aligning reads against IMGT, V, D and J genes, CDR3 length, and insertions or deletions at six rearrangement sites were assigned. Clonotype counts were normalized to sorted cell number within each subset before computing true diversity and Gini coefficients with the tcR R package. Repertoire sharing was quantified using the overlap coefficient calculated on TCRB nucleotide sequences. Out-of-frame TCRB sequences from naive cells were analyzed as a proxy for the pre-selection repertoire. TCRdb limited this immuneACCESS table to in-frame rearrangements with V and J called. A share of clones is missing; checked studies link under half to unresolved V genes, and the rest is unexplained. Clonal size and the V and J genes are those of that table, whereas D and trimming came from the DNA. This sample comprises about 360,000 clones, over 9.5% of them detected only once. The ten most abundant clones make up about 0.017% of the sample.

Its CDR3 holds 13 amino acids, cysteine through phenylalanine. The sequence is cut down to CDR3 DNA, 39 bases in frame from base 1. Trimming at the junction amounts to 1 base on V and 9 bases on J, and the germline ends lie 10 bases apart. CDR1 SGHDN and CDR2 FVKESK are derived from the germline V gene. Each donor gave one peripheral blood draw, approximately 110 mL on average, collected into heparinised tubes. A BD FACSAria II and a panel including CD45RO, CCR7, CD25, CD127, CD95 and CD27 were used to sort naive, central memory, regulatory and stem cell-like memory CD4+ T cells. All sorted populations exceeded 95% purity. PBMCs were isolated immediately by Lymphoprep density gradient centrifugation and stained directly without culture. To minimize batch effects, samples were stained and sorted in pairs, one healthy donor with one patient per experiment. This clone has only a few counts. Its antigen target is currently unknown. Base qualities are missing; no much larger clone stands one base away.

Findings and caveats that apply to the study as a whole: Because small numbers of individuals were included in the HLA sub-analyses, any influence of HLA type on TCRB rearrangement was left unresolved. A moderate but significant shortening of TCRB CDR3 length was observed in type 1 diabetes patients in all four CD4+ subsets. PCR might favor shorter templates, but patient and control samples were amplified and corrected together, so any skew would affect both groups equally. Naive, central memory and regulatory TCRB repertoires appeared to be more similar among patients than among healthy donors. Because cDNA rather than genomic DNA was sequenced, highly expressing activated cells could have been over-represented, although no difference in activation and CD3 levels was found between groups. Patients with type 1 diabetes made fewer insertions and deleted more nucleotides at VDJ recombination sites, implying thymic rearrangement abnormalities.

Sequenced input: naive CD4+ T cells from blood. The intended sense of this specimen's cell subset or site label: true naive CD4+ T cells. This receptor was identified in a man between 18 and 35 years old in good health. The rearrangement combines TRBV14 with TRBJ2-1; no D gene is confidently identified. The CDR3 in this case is CASSQAGRGEQFF. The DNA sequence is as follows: TGTGCCAGCAGCCAAGCTGGAAGAGGTGAGCAGTTCTTC.